This record looks at one TCR beta chain sequence and its context. What it binds is unknown. This sample stems from a study of vaccination effects on CD4 cells after COVID-19. Study-wide results and caveats: Convalescents' spike-reactive clones after vaccination were mainly made up of new clones that the vaccine induced. Late post-vaccination samples showed marked contraction of infection- and vaccine-induced clones.

TCRdb's copy holds only in-frame clones and misses some; the assay was immunoSEQ multiplex PCR. Of roughly 68,000 clones listed, about 69% are singletons. Scientists isolated CD4+ T cells after an approximately 9-day culture period ended. This CDR3 comprises 16 residues. Germline-derived CDR1 and CDR2 are GTSNPN and SVGIG (reference sequence). Trimming removed 2 bases at V and 0 bases at J, with 14 bases between. The clonotype originates from a human donor who had a prior SARS-CoV-2 infection. The sequencing here drew on CD4+ T cells from PBMCs cultured without peptide, taken before COVID-19 vaccination. The V and J genes are TRBV30 and TRBJ1-3; D is unresolved. The CDR3 reads CAWSLSGFPSGNTIYF. CDR3 sequence (DNA): TGTGCCTGGAGTCTTTCGGGGTTTCCCTCTGGAAACACCATATATTTT.